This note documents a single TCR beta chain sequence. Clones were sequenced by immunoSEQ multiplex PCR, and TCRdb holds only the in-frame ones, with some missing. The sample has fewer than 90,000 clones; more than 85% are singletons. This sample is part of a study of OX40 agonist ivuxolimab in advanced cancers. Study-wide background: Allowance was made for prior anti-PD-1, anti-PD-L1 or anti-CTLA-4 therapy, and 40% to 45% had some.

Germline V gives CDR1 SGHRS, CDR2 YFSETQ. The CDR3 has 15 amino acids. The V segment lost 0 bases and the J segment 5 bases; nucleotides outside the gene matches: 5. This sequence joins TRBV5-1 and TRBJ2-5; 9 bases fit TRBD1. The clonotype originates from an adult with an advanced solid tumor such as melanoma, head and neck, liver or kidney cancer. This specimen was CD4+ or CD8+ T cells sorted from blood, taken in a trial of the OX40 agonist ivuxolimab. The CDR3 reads CASSLGDRAEETQYF. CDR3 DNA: TGCGCCAGCAGCTTGGGGGACAGGGCTGAGGAGACCCAGTACTTC.